These T cell receptor beta chains were read from a single sample in a study of response to subunit inactivated influenza vaccine. TCRdb re-analysed the RT-PCR reads in MiXCR, keeping a single row per CDR3 protein. The sample records around 200,000 distinct CDR3 sequences, approximately 15% being singletons. The sample in question was CD8+ T cells sorted from PBMCs, obtained roughly 5 days after vaccination. These receptors were obtained from a man aged 50-60 years who received an inactivated influenza vaccine. The CDR3 runs from the conserved cysteine through the conserved F or W. The D gene is left open where the match is weak. Rows give clone size only sometimes, using once, few, many, or a class for an expanded clone.

j_call d_call clone_size v_call cdr3_length cdr3_aa cdr3_nt
TRBJ1-1 . few TRBV29-1 12 CSVDSQNTEAFF TGCAGCGTTGACAGCCAGAACACTGAAGCTTTCTTT
TRBJ2-1 . many TRBV24-1 15 CATSDLGQGYNEQFF TGTGCCACCAGTGACTTGGGCCAAGGCTACAATGAGCAGTTCTTC
TRBJ2-1 . few TRBV11-2 15 CASSLGWSSYNEQFF TGTGCCAGCAGCTTAGGTTGGAGCTCCTACAATGAGCAGTTCTTC
TRBJ2-3 . few TRBV7-8 13 CASSFPGEDTQYF TGTGCCAGCAGCTTTCCAGGGGAAGATACGCAGTATTTT
TRBJ2-5 . few TRBV5-6 16 CASSLTGEGMGETQYF TGTGCCAGCAGCTTAACGGGAGAAGGGATGGGAGAGACCCAGTACTTC
TRBJ1-1 . few TRBV7-9 13 CASSGQFGTEAFF TGTGCCAGCAGCGGACAATTCGGCACTGAAGCTTTCTTT
TRBJ1-1 . many TRBV12-3/TRBV12-4 13 CASSPGTITEAFF TGTGCCAGCAGTCCCGGGACAATCACTGAAGCTTTCTTT
TRBJ2-3 . . TRBV12-3/TRBV12-4 14 CASSLGEGVDTQYF TGTGCCAGCAGTTTAGGGGAGGGGGTAGATACGCAGTATTTT
TRBJ2-1 . . TRBV4-2 15 CASSQKQVGYNEQFF TGTGCCAGCAGCCAAAAGCAGGTTGGCTACAATGAGCAGTTCTTC
TRBJ2-7 . few TRBV27 13 CASSHGTLYEQYF TGTGCCAGCAGCCACGGGACCTTGTACGAGCAGTACTTC
TRBJ2-1 . many TRBV4-2 16 CASSQEQEAYYNEQFF TGTGCCAGCAGCCAAGAACAGGAGGCCTACTACAATGAGCAGTTCTTC
TRBJ1-5 TRBD1 . TRBV27 14 CASTHRGGDQPQHF TGTGCCAGCACCCACAGGGGAGGGGATCAGCCCCAGCATTTT
TRBJ1-1 . . TRBV13 15 CASSNPGAPNTEAFF TGTGCCAGCAGCAACCCAGGGGCCCCGAACACTGAAGCTTTCTTT
TRBJ2-7 . few TRBV9 15 CASSVLPGAGYEQYF TGTGCCAGCAGCGTCTTGCCGGGAGCAGGCTACGAGCAGTACTTC
TRBJ1-1 . many TRBV4-1 13 CASSHVGNFEAFF TGCGCCAGCAGCCATGTGGGGAATTTTGAAGCTTTCTTT
TRBJ1-2 TRBD1 few TRBV7-6 13 CASSFAQGYGYTF TGTGCCAGCAGCTTCGCACAGGGGTATGGCTACACCTTC
TRBJ2-1 TRBD2 . TRBV5-5 16 CASSTLAGGPYNEQFF TGTGCCAGCAGCACCCTGGCGGGAGGGCCCTACAATGAGCAGTTCTTC
TRBJ2-7 TRBD1 few TRBV20-1 15 CSARVPDRVIYEQYF TGCAGTGCTAGAGTCCCGGACAGGGTAATCTACGAGCAGTACTTC
TRBJ2-2 . few TRBV11-2 16 CASSSKPGLSQRELFF TGTGCCAGCAGCTCCAAGCCGGGACTTTCCCAACGGGAGCTGTTTTTT
TRBJ2-5 TRBD2 many TRBV12-3/TRBV12-4 13 CASSGLAEETQYF TGTGCCAGCAGTGGACTAGCAGAAGAGACCCAGTACTTC
TRBJ2-1 . . TRBV6-2/TRBV6-3 13 CASSYSQGSPQFF TGTGCCAGCAGTTACTCGCAAGGGTCCCCCCAGTTCTTC
TRBJ2-2 . few TRBV5-1 16 CASSLARGPNTGELFF TGCGCCAGCAGCTTGGCCCGGGGTCCAAACACCGGGGAGCTGTTTTTT
TRBJ2-2 TRBD2 . TRBV29-1 15 CSVGRTSGNTGELFF TGCAGCGTTGGTCGGACTAGCGGAAACACCGGGGAGCTGTTTTTT
TRBJ1-2 TRBD1 . TRBV6-2/TRBV6-3 14 CASSYGTGRYGYTF TGTGCCAGCAGTTACGGGACAGGTCGATATGGCTACACCTTC
TRBJ1-4 . . TRBV7-9 13 CASSLVNGEKLFF TGTGCCAGCAGCTTAGTGAATGGGGAAAAACTGTTTTTT
TRBJ2-3 . . TRBV9 15 CASSVGGSGADTQYF TGTGCCAGCAGCGTGGGCGGGTCGGGGGCAGATACGCAGTATTTT
TRBJ2-7 . many TRBV30 12 CAWSVEGYEQYF TGTGCCTGGAGTGTAGAAGGGTACGAGCAGTACTTC
TRBJ2-5 . . TRBV7-9 14 CASSHWTEQETQYF TGTGCCAGCAGCCATTGGACAGAGCAAGAGACCCAGTACTTC
TRBJ1-4 . few TRBV7-6 12 CASSLGPGKLFF TGTGCCAGCAGCTTAGGACCTGGAAAACTGTTTTTT
TRBJ2-6 . . TRBV3-1 16 CASSQAPLDGANVLTF TGTGCCAGCAGCCAAGCGCCGTTGGATGGGGCCAACGTCCTGACTTTC
TRBJ2-1 . . TRBV2 17 CASSEYRGRISYNEQFF TGTGCCAGCAGTGAATATAGGGGCCGCATATCCTACAATGAGCAGTTCTTC
TRBJ2-1 TRBD2 few TRBV5-1 19 CASSEGLAGVSPNYNEQFF TGCGCCAGCAGCGAGGGACTAGCGGGAGTAAGCCCGAATTACAATGAGCAGTTCTTC
TRBJ2-5 TRBD2 few TRBV12-3/TRBV12-4 17 CASSGTSGRASQETQYF TGTGCCAGCAGTGGGACTAGCGGGAGGGCATCGCAAGAGACCCAGTACTTC
TRBJ2-4 . many TRBV10-3 14 CAISDRVAKNIQYF TGTGCCATCAGTGACAGGGTAGCCAAAAACATTCAGTACTTC
TRBJ2-7 TRBD1 few TRBV7-8 16 CASSLDRWGQTYEQYF TGTGCCAGCAGCTTAGATCGTTGGGGACAGACCTACGAGCAGTACTTC
TRBJ2-7 TRBD1 many TRBV7-9 14 CASSMSGTGYEQYF TGTGCCAGCAGCATGTCCGGGACAGGGTACGAGCAGTACTTC
TRBJ2-7 . many TRBV12-3/TRBV12-4 14 CASSPRTSPYEQYF TGTGCCAGCAGTCCCCGGACGAGCCCCTACGAGCAGTACTTC
TRBJ1-4 . . TRBV4-3 15 CASSQGTSRGEKLFF TGCGCCAGCAGCCAGGGGACGTCGCGTGGTGAAAAACTGTTTTTT
TRBJ1-4 TRBD1 many TRBV20-1 14 CSALTGLRSEKLFF TGCAGTGCTTTGACAGGGTTGCGGAGTGAAAAACTGTTTTTT
TRBJ2-5 TRBD2 few TRBV5-1 15 CASSFSGALQETQYF TGCGCCAGCAGCTTTAGCGGGGCGTTACAAGAGACCCAGTACTTC